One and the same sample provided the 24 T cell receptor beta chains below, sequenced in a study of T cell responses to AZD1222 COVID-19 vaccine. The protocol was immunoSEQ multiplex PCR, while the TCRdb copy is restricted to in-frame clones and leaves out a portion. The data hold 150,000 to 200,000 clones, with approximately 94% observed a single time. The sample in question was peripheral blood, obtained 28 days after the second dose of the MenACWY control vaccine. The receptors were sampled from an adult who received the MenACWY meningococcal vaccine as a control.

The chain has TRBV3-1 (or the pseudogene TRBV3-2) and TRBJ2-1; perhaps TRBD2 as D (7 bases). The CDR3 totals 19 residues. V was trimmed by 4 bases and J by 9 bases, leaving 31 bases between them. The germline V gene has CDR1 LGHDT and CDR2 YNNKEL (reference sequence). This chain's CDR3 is CASSPNGGPSGPRLGEQFF. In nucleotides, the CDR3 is TGTGCCAGCAGCCCTAACGGGGGCCCTAGCGGTCCCAGGTTGGGTGAGCAGTTCTTC.

The CDR3 protein is CASRSRETQYF. CDR3 bases: TGTGCCAGCAGATCTAGGGAGACCCAGTACTTC. The chain combines TRBV12-3 or TRBV12-4 with TRBJ2-5; no clear D gene. Trimming removed 6 bases at V and 5 bases at J, with 7 bases between. The CDR3 has 11 amino acids.

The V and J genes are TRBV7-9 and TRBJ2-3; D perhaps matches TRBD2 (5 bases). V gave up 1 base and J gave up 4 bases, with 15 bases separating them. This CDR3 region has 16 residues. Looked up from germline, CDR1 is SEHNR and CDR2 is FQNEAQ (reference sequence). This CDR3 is CASSLGYRGLADTQYF. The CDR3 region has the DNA TGTGCCAGCAGCTTAGGGTATCGGGGTCTCGCAGATACGCAGTATTTT.

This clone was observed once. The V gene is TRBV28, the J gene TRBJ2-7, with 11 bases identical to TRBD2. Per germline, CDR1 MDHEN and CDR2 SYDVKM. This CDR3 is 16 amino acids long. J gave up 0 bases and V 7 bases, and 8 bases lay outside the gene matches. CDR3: CASTPPGTSGSYEQYF. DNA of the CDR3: TGTGCCAGCACCCCACCGGGGACTAGCGGCTCCTACGAGCAGTACTTC.

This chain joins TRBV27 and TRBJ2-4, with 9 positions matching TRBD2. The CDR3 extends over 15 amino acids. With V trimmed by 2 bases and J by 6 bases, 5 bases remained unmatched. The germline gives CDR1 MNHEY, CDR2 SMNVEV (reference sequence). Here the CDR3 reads CASSLIAGARNIQYF. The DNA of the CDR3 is TGTGCCAGCAGTTTAATAGCGGGAGCTCGAAACATTCAGTACTTC.

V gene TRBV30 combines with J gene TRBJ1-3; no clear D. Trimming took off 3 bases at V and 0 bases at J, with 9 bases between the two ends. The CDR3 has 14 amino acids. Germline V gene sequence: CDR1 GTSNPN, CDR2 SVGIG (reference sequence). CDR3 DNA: TGTGCCTGGAGGGTCGGTTACTCTGGAAACACCATATATTTT. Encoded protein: CAWRVGYSGNTIYF.

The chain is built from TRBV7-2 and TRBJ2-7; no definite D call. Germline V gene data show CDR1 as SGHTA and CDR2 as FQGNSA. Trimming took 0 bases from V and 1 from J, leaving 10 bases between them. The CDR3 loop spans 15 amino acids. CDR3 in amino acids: CASSLAPALSYEQYF. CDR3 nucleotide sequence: TGTGCCAGCAGCTTAGCGCCAGCACTATCCTACGAGCAGTACTTC.

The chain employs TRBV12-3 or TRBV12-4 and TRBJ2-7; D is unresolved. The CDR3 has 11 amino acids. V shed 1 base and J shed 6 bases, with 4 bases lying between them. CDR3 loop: CASSLGLEQYF. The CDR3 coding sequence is TGTGCCAGCAGTTTAGGTCTCGAGCAGTACTTC.

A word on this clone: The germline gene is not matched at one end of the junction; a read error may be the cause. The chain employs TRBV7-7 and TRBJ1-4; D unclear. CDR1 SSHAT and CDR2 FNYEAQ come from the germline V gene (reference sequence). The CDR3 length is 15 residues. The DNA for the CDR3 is TGTGCTAGCAGCGCCTCCGCGGGAACAAATGAAAAACTGTTTTTT. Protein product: CASSASAGTNEKLFF.

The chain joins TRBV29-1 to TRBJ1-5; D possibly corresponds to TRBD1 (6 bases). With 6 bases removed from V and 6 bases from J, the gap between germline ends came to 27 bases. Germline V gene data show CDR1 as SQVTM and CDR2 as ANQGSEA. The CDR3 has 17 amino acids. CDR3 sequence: CSVAGGGAYESGQPQHF. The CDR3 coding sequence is TGCAGCGTCGCGGGCGGGGGGGCTTATGAATCGGGTCAGCCCCAGCATTTT.

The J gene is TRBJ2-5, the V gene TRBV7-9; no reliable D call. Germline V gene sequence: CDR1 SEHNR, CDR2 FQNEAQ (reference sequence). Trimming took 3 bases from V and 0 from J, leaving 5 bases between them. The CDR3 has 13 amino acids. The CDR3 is CASSFDYQETQYF. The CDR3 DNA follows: TGTGCCAGCAGCTTCGACTACCAAGAGACCCAGTACTTC.

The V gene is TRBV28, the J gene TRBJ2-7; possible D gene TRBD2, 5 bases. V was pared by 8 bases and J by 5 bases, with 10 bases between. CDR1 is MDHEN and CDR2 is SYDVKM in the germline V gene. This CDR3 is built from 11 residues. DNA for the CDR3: TGTGCCAGCGGGAGAGGCCACGAGCAGTACTTC. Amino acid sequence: CASGRGHEQYF.

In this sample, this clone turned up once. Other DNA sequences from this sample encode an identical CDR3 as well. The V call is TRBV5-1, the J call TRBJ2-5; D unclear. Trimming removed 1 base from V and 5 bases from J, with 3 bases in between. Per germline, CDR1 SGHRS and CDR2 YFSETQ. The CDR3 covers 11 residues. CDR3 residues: CASSLKETQYF. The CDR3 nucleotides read TGCGCCAGCAGCTTGAAGGAGACCCAGTACTTC.

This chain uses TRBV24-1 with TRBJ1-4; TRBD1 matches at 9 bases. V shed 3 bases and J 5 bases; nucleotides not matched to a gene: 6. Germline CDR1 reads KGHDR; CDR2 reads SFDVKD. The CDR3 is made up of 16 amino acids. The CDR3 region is CATSDTGTGQNEKLFF. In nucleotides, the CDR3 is TGTGCCACCAGTGATACCGGGACAGGGCAAAATGAAAAACTGTTTTTT.

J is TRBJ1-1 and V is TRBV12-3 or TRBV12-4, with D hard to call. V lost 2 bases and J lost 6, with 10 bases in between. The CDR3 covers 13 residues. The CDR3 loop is CASSLRLDAEAFF. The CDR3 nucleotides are TGTGCCAGCAGTTTACGGCTCGACGCTGAAGCTTTCTTT.

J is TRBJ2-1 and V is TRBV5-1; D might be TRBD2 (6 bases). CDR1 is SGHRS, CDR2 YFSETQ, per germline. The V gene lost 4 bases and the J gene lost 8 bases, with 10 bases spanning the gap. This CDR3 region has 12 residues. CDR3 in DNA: TGCGCCAGCAGCCCGGGGGTTCATGAGCAGTTCTTC. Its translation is CASSPGVHEQFF.

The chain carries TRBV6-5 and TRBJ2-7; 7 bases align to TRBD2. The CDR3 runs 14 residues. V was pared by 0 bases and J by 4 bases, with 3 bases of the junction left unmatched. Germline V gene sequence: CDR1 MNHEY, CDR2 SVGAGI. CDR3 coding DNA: TGTGCCAGCAGTTACTCGGGGGGGAAATACGAGCAGTACTTC. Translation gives CASSYSGGKYEQYF.

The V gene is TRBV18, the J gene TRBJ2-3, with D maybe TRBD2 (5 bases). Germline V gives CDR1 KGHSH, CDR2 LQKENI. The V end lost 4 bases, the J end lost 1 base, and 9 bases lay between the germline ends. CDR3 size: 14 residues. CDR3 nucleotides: TGTGCCAGCTCACGGGGTAGCGGCACAGATACGCAGTATTTT. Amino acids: CASSRGSGTDTQYF.

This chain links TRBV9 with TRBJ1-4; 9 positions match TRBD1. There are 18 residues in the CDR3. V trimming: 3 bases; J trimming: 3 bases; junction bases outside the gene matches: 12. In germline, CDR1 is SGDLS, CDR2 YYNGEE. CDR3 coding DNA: TGTGCCAGCAGCGCAGGGACAGGGAAGTCAAGTGCTAATGAAAAACTGTTTTTT. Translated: CASSAGTGKSSANEKLFF.

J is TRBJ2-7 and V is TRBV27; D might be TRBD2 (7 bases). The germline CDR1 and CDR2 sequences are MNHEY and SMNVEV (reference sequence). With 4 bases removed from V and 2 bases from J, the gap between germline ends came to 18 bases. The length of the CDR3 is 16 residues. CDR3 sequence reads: CASSYQGGDLTYEQYF. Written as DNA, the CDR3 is TGTGCCAGCAGTTATCAAGGGGGGGACCTCACCTACGAGCAGTACTTC.

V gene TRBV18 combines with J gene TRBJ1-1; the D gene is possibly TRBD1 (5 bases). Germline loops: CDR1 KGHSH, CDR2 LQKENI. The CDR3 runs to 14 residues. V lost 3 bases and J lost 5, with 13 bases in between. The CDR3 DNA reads TGTGCCAGCTCACCCCGTATGGGGGGAACTGAAGCTTTCTTT. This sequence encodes CASSPRMGGTEAFF.

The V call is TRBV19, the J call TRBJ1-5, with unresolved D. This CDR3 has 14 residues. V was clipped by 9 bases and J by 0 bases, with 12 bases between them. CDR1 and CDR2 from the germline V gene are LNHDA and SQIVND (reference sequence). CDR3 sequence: CASGSSYSNQPQHF. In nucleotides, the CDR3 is TGTGCCAGCGGGTCCTCCTATAGCAATCAGCCCCAGCATTTT.

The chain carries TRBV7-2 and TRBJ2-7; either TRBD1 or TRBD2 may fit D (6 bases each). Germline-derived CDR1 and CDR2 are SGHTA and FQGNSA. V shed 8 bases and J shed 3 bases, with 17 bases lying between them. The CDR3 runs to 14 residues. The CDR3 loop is CASARTGAGYEQYF. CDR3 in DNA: TGTGCCAGCGCCCGGACGGGGGCGGGCTACGAGCAGTACTTC.

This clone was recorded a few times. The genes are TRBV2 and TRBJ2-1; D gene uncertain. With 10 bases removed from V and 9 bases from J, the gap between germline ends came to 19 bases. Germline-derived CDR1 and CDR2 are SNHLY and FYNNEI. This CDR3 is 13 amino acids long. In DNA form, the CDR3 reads TGTGCCACCAAGGCGACTTCATTATCTGAGCAGTTCTTC. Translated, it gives CATKATSLSEQFF.